These 2 T cell receptor beta chains were all obtained from the same sample, sequenced in a study of T cell repertoires in cytomegalovirus infection. TCRdb reprocessed the reads with MiXCR, giving one entry per CDR3 protein. The repertoire holds about 920,000 distinct CDR3 sequences, with around 32% as singletons. Antigens of these TCRs are unknown. The input for sequencing was cultured CD8+ T cells from PBMCs, taken from culture after CMV antigen stimulation. All receptors come from a human donor in good health (CMV status not recorded). Some clones in this sample may be carry-over from other donors' samples.

This chain links TRBV15 with TRBJ2-3, with a weak D call TRBD2 (6 bases). The germline V gene has CDR1 LNHNV and CDR2 YYDKDF (reference sequence). Trimming left V 8 bases short and J 0 bases short, with 39 bases between. The CDR3 length is 23 residues. CDR3 DNA sequence: TGTGCCACCTTCCAAAGCTCGTCATCCGTAGTACACAGTAGCGGAGCTAGCACAGATACGCAGTATTTT. Its translation is CATFQSSSSVVHSSGASTDTQYF.

There are a few counts of this clonotype. This sequence joins TRBV4-2 and TRBJ1-1; a weak D match, TRBD1 (6 bases). The germline CDR1 and CDR2 sequences are LGHNA and YNFKEQ. This CDR3 has 16 residues. Trimming shortened V by 0 bases and J by 0 bases, and 11 bases separated the two germline ends. The CDR3 reads CASSQEWTVMNTEAFF. The CDR3 region has the DNA TGTGCCAGCAGCCAAGAATGGACAGTCATGAACACTGAAGCTTTCTTT.